This T cell receptor (beta chain) stems from a study of shared clonotypes between healthy human individuals. Germline V lookup: CDR1 KGHSH, CDR2 LQKENI. The CDR3 contains 14 residues. The junction had 7 bases not matched to a gene; V was cut back by 4 bases and J by 6 bases. Assay used: immunoSEQ multiplex PCR; TCRdb lists only in-frame clones, some missing. The table has some 95,000 clones, about two thirds seen once; the top ten hold 35% to 55%. Sequenced input: memory CD8+ T cells sorted from blood. Subset reported: CD45RO+ cells pooled with CCR7-negative TemRA cells. The chain couples TRBV18 to TRBJ1-2; 8 positions match TRBD1. This receptor was taken from a man aged 25-45 years in good health. DNA of the CDR3: TGTGCCAGCTCACTATTACAGGGGGAGGATGGCTACACCTTC. Protein sequence: CASSLLQGEDGYTF.